This entry lists 8 T cell receptor beta chains sequenced from one sample in a study of neurological immune-mediated disorders. TCRdb reanalysed the 5' RACE reads using MiXCR and keeps one entry per CDR3 protein. The table includes 50,000 or so distinct CDR3 sequences, 3% to 4% detected once. Sequencing was done on a sample of PBMCs. These receptors came from a woman aged 60-75 years with multiple sclerosis.

The table lists this clonotype with many counts. This chain joins TRBV9 and TRBJ2-3; D remains ambiguous. The germline V gene has CDR1 SGDLS and CDR2 YYNGEE. Trimming took 0 bases from V and 0 from J, leaving 8 bases between them. The CDR3 has 15 amino acids. In DNA, the CDR3 is TGTGCCAGCAGCGTAGGATTAGGGAGCACAGATACGCAGTATTTT. It encodes CASSVGLGSTDTQYF.

There are many counts of this clonotype. V and J are TRBV7-2 and TRBJ2-1; TRBD2 agrees at 10 bases. Per germline, CDR1 SGHTA and CDR2 FQGNSA. The V gene end was trimmed by 8 bases and the J gene end by 7 bases; junction bases not matched to a gene: 11. The CDR3 is 15 amino acids. The CDR3 nucleotides read TGTGCCAGCGGTTCTAGCGGGAGTGTTTGGAATGAGCAGTTCTTC. Protein: CASGSSGSVWNEQFF.

This clonotype was observed at least ten times. The chain couples TRBV2 to TRBJ1-6; D ambiguous. Trimming pared 6 bases from V and 0 bases from J, leaving 12 bases between. Germline V lookup: CDR1 SNHLY, CDR2 FYNNEI. There are 16 residues in the CDR3. CDR3 sequence: CASRFSTFSYNSPLHF. In nucleotides, the CDR3 is TGTGCCAGCAGGTTCAGCACTTTCTCCTATAATTCACCCCTCCACTTT.

This clonotype was counted at least ten times. The chain employs TRBV20-1 and TRBJ2-5; a weak D match, TRBD2 (5 bases). Between the trimmed V and J ends, which lost 1 base and 5 bases, there was a span of 14 bases. Looked up from germline, CDR1 is DFQATT and CDR2 is SNEGSKA (reference sequence). The CDR3 runs to 14 residues. CDR3 sequence reads: CSARAGTSRETQYF. The CDR3 bases are TGCAGTGCTAGAGCGGGAACCTCCCGGGAGACCCAGTACTTC.

This clonotype was counted at least ten times. CDR3 protein: CASSYAGASSYEQYF. Here the CDR3 DNA reads TGTGCCAGCAGTTACGCGGGGGCCAGTTCCTACGAGCAGTACTTC. This chain uses TRBV6-5 with TRBJ2-7; a possible D gene is TRBD2 (7 bases). Germline lookup yields CDR1 MNHEY and CDR2 SVGAGI. The CDR3 consists of 15 residues. The germline V and J ends were trimmed by 2 bases and 1 base, with 12 bases remaining between them.

This clonotype was observed many times. The chain recombines TRBV6-5 with TRBJ2-7; D not certain. CDR1 and CDR2 from the germline V gene are MNHEY and SVGAGI. V dropped 8 bases and J dropped 6 bases, with 17 bases sitting between them. This CDR3 has 13 amino acids. The CDR3 DNA reads TGTGCCAGCGGCCGATTTCGGCTCGGCGAGCAGTACTTC. Its protein product is CASGRFRLGEQYF.

This clonotype was observed at least ten times. The V gene is TRBV5-1, the J gene TRBJ2-1; 12 bases fit TRBD1. CDR1 SGHRS and CDR2 YFSETQ come from the germline V gene. V dropped 3 bases and J dropped 0; count of bases not matched to a gene: 13. The CDR3 is 20 amino acids. This chain's CDR3 is CASSWDGTGGLRSSYNEQFF. The CDR3 nucleotides are TGCGCCAGCAGCTGGGACGGGACAGGGGGCCTTAGGAGCTCCTACAATGAGCAGTTCTTC. The whole variable domain, filled in from reference TRBV5-1 and TRBJ2-1, reads KAGVTQTPRYLIKTRGQQVTLSCSPISGHRSVSWYQQTPGQGLQFLFEYFSETQRNKGNFPGRFSGRQFSNSRSEMNVSTLELGDSALYLCASSWDGTGGLRSSYNEQFFGPGTRLTVL.

This clonotype was found many times. V and J are TRBV7-8 and TRBJ2-1; the D is unclear. The germline V and J ends were trimmed by 5 bases and 10 bases, with 9 bases remaining between them. The CDR3 is 11 residues long. CDR1 is SGHVS, CDR2 FQNEAQ, per germline. CDR3 nucleotide sequence: TGTGCCAGCAGCCAACCGGCCGAGCAGTTCTTC. It specifies CASSQPAEQFF.